Sequencing of this T cell receptor (beta chain) was carried out in a study of Ad26.COV2.S vaccination and SARS-CoV-2 variants. Concerning this clone itself: Its specificity is unknown.

CDR1 MNHNY and CDR2 SVGAGI come from the germline V gene (reference sequence). This CDR3 spans 15 amino acids. V was pared by 0 bases and J by 3 bases, with 5 bases of the junction left unmatched. Produced via immunoSEQ multiplex PCR; TCRdb's table is partial and in-frame only. The table records some 420,000 clones, approximately 88% of them present only once. The treatment denotes: about 20 received Ad26.COV2.S at low or high dose, single or two shots; several received placebo; per-sample allocation not given. Day 63 following the first vaccine or placebo injection was when the samples were taken. Findings and caveats of the study: Substantial breadth was reportedly displayed by spike-specific CD8+ and CD4+ T cell responses after vaccination. It was found that vaccine and placebo recipients had similar non-spike TCR breadth. While placebo recipients had lower spike-specific TCR breadth, vaccine recipients had more. Responses of T cells in total may have been underestimated by the TCR breadth and depth analyses.

The material sequenced was peripheral blood, taken in a trial of Ad26.COV2.S vaccine versus placebo. J is TRBJ2-7 and V is TRBV6-6; 7 nucleotides line up with TRBD1. The receptor was derived from a person between 18 and 65 years old who received the Ad26.COV2.S COVID-19 vaccine or a placebo. CDR3 amino acids: CASSYSHRGNYEQYF. CDR3 DNA: TGTGCCAGCAGTTACTCCCACAGGGGCAACTACGAGCAGTACTTC.